This TCR beta chain derives from a study of T cells in Graves' hyperthyroidism and ophthalmopathy. Trimming cost V 11 bases and J 3 bases, with 20 bases left between them. The germline CDR1 and CDR2 sequences are SEHNR and FQNEAQ (reference sequence). This CDR3 comprises 14 residues. The source material, RNA transcripts, was used to amplify TCR beta CDR3 regions. First-round RT-PCR of the TCR CDR3 relied on the HTBI primer set. TCRdb ran MiXCR on the multiplex PCR reads and lists one entry per CDR3 protein. The table shows 700,000 to 950,000 distinct CDR3 sequences, with roughly a third occurring only once. Those with hyperthyroidism were 18 to 65 years old, newly diagnosed, and ill for under 2 months. PBMCs were obtained from 9.5 to 10 ml fresh peripheral blood. Study conclusions and caveats: Ophthalmopathy cases were set apart from stable hyperthyroidism by a 13 V-J model. The model foresaw ophthalmopathy a median about 6.1 months prior to onset.

Notes on this clonotype: The target antigen is unknown.

The receptor comes from a middle-aged woman with Graves' hyperthyroidism. The genes are TRBV7-9 and TRBJ2-7, with D unclear. Sample: blood. The CDR3 DNA reads as TGTGCCTGGAGTTACCGGCCTATCCTCTACGAGCAGTACTTC. It is translated as CAWSYRPILYEQYF.